This T cell receptor beta chain was captured in a study of identical twins. Germline V lookup: CDR1 SGHDT, CDR2 YYEEEE. Trimming removed 0 bases at V and 5 bases at J, with 8 bases between. The CDR3 has 13 amino acids. On this clonotype itself: As yet, its antigen is unknown.

Carrying unique molecular identifiers, the cDNA also gained a universal primer site through template switching. TCRdb reanalysed the 5' RACE reads using MiXCR and keeps one entry per CDR3 protein. The data show about 530,000 distinct CDR3 sequences, with approximately 20% seen just once and roughly 0.5% held by the top ten. Overall study findings and caveats: One should note that invariant MAIT and iNKT cells could partly confound zero-insertion analyses.

The same data also went into a second study, on yellow fever vaccine responses in identical twins.

The sequencing sample was made of CD4+ T cells sorted from blood. The chain is built from TRBV5-6 and TRBJ2-5, with no clear D. This TCR was sampled from a woman aged 18 to 35 in good health. The CDR3 DNA sequence: TGTGCCAGCAGCTTGGGAATCCGGGAGACCCAGTACTTC. It specifies CASSLGIRETQYF.